This T cell receptor (beta chain) was captured in a study of T cell repertoires in cytomegalovirus infection. The wider study: Matching HLA type, along with CMV infection, was indicated by public TCR beta signatures. Study observations and caveats: Pooled public TCR beta family frequency picked out CMV carriers with the relevant HLA. HLA-C-restricted TCR beta clonotypes specific for CMV led the ex vivo response.

This CDR3 has 14 residues. MiXCR, run by TCRdb on the reads, gives a single entry per CDR3 protein. The data contain over 450,000 distinct CDR3 sequences, about 11% of them singletons. Details on this clonotype: What it binds is unknown.

The receptor's source is a human donor in good health (CMV status not recorded). Some clones in this sample may be carry-over from other donors' samples. The chain links TRBV12-3 or TRBV12-4 to TRBJ2-2; D possibly uses TRBD1 or TRBD2 (7 bases each). Sample: PBMCs. The DNA of the CDR3 is TGTGCGATCAGGGGGGGTGAGAACACCGGGGAGCTGTTTTTT. This sequence encodes CAIRGGENTGELFF.